Listed here is a single T cell receptor beta chain. Its antigen is undetermined. This entry belongs to a study of T cells in Graves' hyperthyroidism and ophthalmopathy. The study, taken as a whole, reports: Expanded thyroid clonotypes (above 0.001) were mostly also found in blood.

The germline CDR1 and CDR2 sequences are SGDLS and YYNGEE. Trimming removed 1 base from V and 7 bases from J, with 9 bases in between. The CDR3 covers 13 residues. TCR beta CDR3 regions were amplified from RNA. During a first-round RT-PCR of the TCR CDR3, the HTBI primer set was used. Each CDR3 protein is one row after TCRdb ran MiXCR on the multiplex PCR reads. The sample has some 350,000 distinct CDR3 sequences; nearly 15% are singletons. The clonotype comes from a woman aged 60-70 years with Graves' ophthalmopathy. The sequencing input was blood. The rearrangement joins TRBV9 to TRBJ2-1; D is uncertain. Written as DNA, the CDR3 is TGTGCCAGCAGCGTACGAGTTGATAATGAGCAGTTCTTC. It translates to CASSVRVDNEQFF.